This T cell receptor (beta chain) was sequenced in a study of identical twins. Study-level findings and limits: The study drew conclusions from cross-sectional statistical analysis, not from following the same donors. Invariant populations such as MAIT and iNKT cells could partly muddle zero-insertion analyses.

V gave up 0 bases and J gave up 7 bases, with 11 bases separating them. The length of the CDR3 is 14 residues. The germline gives CDR1 SGDLS, CDR2 YYNGEE. TCRdb reanalysed the 5' RACE reads using MiXCR and keeps one entry per CDR3 protein. The sample contains about 550,000 distinct CDR3 sequences, 20% to 25% of which appear only once. Comments on this clonotype: The antigen remains unidentified.

These data also featured in a second study, about yellow fever vaccine responses in identical twins. According to that study: Vaccine T cell responses of twins reportedly seemed partly convergent and partly personalized.

The rearrangement uses TRBV9 and TRBJ2-1; D possibly corresponds to TRBD2 (6 bases). The receptor was derived from a woman aged 18-29 years in good health. The sample was CD4+ T cells sorted from blood. The CDR3 region is CASSVDPRGNEQFF. The CDR3 DNA reads as TGTGCCAGCAGCGTAGACCCGCGGGGAAATGAGCAGTTCTTC.